A selection of T cell receptor beta chains follows, all from one sample in a study of molecular identifiers for immune sequencing clone quantification. TCRdb re-derived calls from the PCR reads in MiXCR, one entry per CDR3 protein. The sample carries about 640,000 distinct CDR3 sequences, just under 20% recorded once. Sequenced: naive CD8+ T cells from blood, with Jurkat cell RNA spiked in. These receptor sequences come from a human donor in good health. Some libraries in this study had Jurkat cell RNA spiked in. The CDR3 runs from the conserved cysteine through the conserved F or W. D genes are given only for firm matches. Part of the rows lack a size; the others show once, few, many or a class for expanded clones.

>TRBJ2-1|TRBD2|TRBV10-3|few
CAISDVAGGPGEQFF
TGTGCCATCAGTGATGTGGCGGGAGGGCCGGGTGAGCAGTTCTTC
>TRBJ2-7|.|TRBV27|.
CASSFQGGSYEQYF
TGTGCCAGCAGTTTCCAGGGAGGCTCCTACGAGCAGTACTTC
>TRBJ2-7|TRBD1|TRBV14|many
CASSPTGVVEQYF
TGTGCCAGCAGCCCGACAGGGGTGGTCGAGCAGTACTTC
>TRBJ2-5|.|TRBV19|many
CASSRDPWETQYF
TGTGCCAGTAGCAGGGACCCGTGGGAGACCCAGTACTTC
>TRBJ1-1|TRBD1|TRBV7-9|many
CASSSTGEWTEAFF
TGTGCCAGCAGCAGCACAGGGGAGTGGACTGAAGCTTTCTTT
>TRBJ1-1|TRBD1|TRBV13|many
CASSDSLRDRYTEAFF
TGTGCCAGCAGTGATAGCCTCCGGGACAGGTACACTGAAGCTTTCTTT
>TRBJ2-7|TRBD2|TRBV28|.
CASLAGGNEQYF
TGTGCCAGCCTAGCGGGAGGGAACGAGCAGTACTTC
>TRBJ2-3|.|TRBV27|many
CASSLRTTDTQYF
TGTGCCAGCAGCTTACGGACCACAGATACGCAGTATTTT
>TRBJ1-3|.|TRBV9|many
CASSPANSGNTIYF
TGTGCCAGCAGCCCCGCCAACTCTGGAAACACCATATATTTT
>TRBJ2-1|.|TRBV28|many
CASKDGTPPYNEQFF
TGTGCCAGCAAGGACGGGACCCCCCCCTACAATGAGCAGTTCTTC
>TRBJ2-7|TRBD1|TRBV29-1|.
CSVTGTGLQEQYF
TGCAGCGTGACCGGGACAGGGCTACAGGAGCAGTACTTC
>TRBJ2-5|.|TRBV19|few
CASSIRVPETQYF
TGTGCCAGTAGTATCCGAGTGCCAGAGACCCAGTACTTC
>TRBJ2-4|.|TRBV27|many
CASSLPGTLAKNIQYF
TGTGCCAGCAGTTTACCCGGGACCCTAGCCAAAAACATTCAGTACTTC